A single sample gave rise to the 11 T cell receptor beta chains below, sequenced in a study of OX40 agonist ivuxolimab in advanced cancers. Profiling relied on immunoSEQ multiplex PCR, and the TCRdb table lists in-frame clones only, not all of them. This sample has 70,000 to 95,000 clones, with 90% to 95% found just once. The sequences come from CD4+ or CD8+ T cells sorted from blood, collected in a trial of the OX40 agonist ivuxolimab. These receptors were collected from an adult with an advanced solid tumor such as melanoma, head and neck, liver or kidney cancer.

The gene calls are TRBV6-1 and TRBJ2-2; D not certain. This CDR3 comprises 14 residues. The V and J ends lost 5 bases and 6 bases respectively, with 13 bases between them. The germline gives CDR1 MNHNS, CDR2 SASEGT. In DNA, the CDR3 is TGTGCCAGCAGTCTTGCCCCACGGGCCGGGGAGCTGTTTTTT. Its translation is CASSLAPRAGELFF.

The rearrangement links TRBV5-1 to TRBJ2-7; TRBD2 agrees at 11 bases. The V and J ends lost 0 bases and 4 bases, in that order; junction bases with no gene match: 3. CDR1 is SGHRS, CDR2 YFSETQ, per germline. The CDR3 is made up of 15 amino acids. CDR3: CASSLGTSGWYEQYF. CDR3 coding DNA: TGCGCCAGCAGCTTGGGGACTAGCGGGTGGTACGAGCAGTACTTC.

Concerning this clone itself: At one boundary the junction diverges from the germline segment, which might be a read error. The J gene is TRBJ2-5, the V gene TRBV7-7; perhaps TRBD1 as D (5 bases). Looked up from germline, CDR1 is SSHAT and CDR2 is FNYEAQ (reference sequence). The CDR3 contains 14 residues. The DNA for the CDR3 is TGTGCTAGCAGCTTTGGCAGGGCCCAAGAGACCCAGTACTTC. Translating it yields CASSFGRAQETQYF.

The chain joins TRBV7-8 to TRBJ2-3; D might be TRBD2 (5 bases). The V and J ends lost 5 bases and 1 base respectively, with 13 bases between them. From germline, CDR1 is SGHVS and CDR2 FQNEAQ. The CDR3 has 15 residues. CDR3 DNA sequence: TGTGCCAGCAGCCTCTCTCTGCGGGGCACAGATACGCAGTATTTT. Its translation: CASSLSLRGTDTQYF.

This chain joins TRBV2 and TRBJ1-1; D might be TRBD1 (6 bases). The germline V and J ends were trimmed by 7 bases and 5 bases, with 11 bases remaining between them. CDR3 length equals 12 residues. CDR1 is SNHLY, CDR2 FYNNEI, per germline. CDR3 sequence (DNA): TGTGCCAGCACCCGAGGGGGGACTGAAGCTTTCTTT. This sequence encodes CASTRGGTEAFF.

This sequence joins TRBV6-6 and TRBJ1-6, with 7 bases matching TRBD1. The CDR3 totals 14 residues. Germline-derived CDR1 and CDR2 are MNHNY and SVGAGI (reference sequence). The trim removed 6 bases at V and 9 bases at J, leaving 8 bases unmatched. The CDR3 spells CASRRQGEASPLHF. CDR3 in DNA: TGTGCCAGCAGGCGTCAGGGGGAGGCTTCACCCCTCCACTTT.

This chain joins TRBV19 and TRBJ1-5, with 8 bases aligning to TRBD1. Germline V gives CDR1 LNHDA, CDR2 SQIVND (reference sequence). V lost 5 bases and J lost 1; bases outside the gene matches: 13. The CDR3 loop spans 18 amino acids. This chain's CDR3 is CASSVTSQGVPSNQPQHF. The CDR3 DNA follows: TGTGCCAGTAGTGTTACTTCACAGGGGGTCCCAAGCAATCAGCCCCAGCATTTT.

A single count supports this clone. This chain uses TRBV5-1 with TRBJ1-3; D might be TRBD1 (6 bases). The CDR3 runs 14 residues. V was clipped by 4 bases and J by 6 bases, with 14 bases between them. Germline-derived CDR1 and CDR2 are SGHRS and YFSETQ. The CDR3 DNA is TGCGCCAGCAGCCTTGCGGGGGCTGAAAACACCATATATTTT. Protein product: CASSLAGAENTIYF.

The chain links TRBV11-2 to TRBJ2-7, with D maybe TRBD1 (6 bases). CDR1 is SGHAT and CDR2 is FQNNGV in the germline V gene. The CDR3 is 13 amino acids. Trimming removed 4 bases from V and 2 bases from J, with 9 bases in between. The CDR3 here is CASSSGQTYEQYF. The CDR3 coding sequence is TGTGCCAGCAGCTCCGGACAGACCTACGAGCAGTACTTC.

This clone has just a few counts. V is TRBV7-9 and J is TRBJ2-3; D is unclear. V lost 10 bases and J 1 base, leaving 12 bases between the germline ends. Germline V gives CDR1 SEHNR, CDR2 FQNEAQ (reference sequence). The CDR3 runs 13 residues. CDR3 DNA sequence: TGTGCCACGCCCTTTGGGGGCACAGATACGCAGTATTTT. Translated: CATPFGGTDTQYF.

The chain uses TRBV10-1 and TRBJ1-1; D is uncertain. Germline assignment: CDR1 WNHNN and CDR2 SYGVQD (reference sequence). Trimming stripped 4 bases from V and 3 bases from J, with 9 bases between. The CDR3 runs 13 residues. The CDR3: CASSVSIDTEAFF. The DNA for the CDR3 is TGCGCCAGCAGTGTCAGCATAGACACTGAAGCTTTCTTT.